A single T cell receptor beta chain is shown here with its context. These data originate in a study of cytomegalovirus exposure and HLA in healthy donors. The PCR contained 60 Vbeta and 13 Jbeta primers. The data were produced by immunoSEQ multiplex PCR, yet TCRdb's version contains in-frame clones alone and is incomplete. The sample shows 100,000 or so clones, 75% to 90% of them seen only once. Germline loops: CDR1 MNHEY, CDR2 SMNVEV (reference sequence). Trimming removed 7 bases from V and 3 bases from J; junction bases left unmatched: 4. The CDR3 length is 13 residues. This receptor was taken from a man aged 25 to 40 in good health and CMV-seropositive. The chain combines TRBV27 with TRBJ2-5; the match to TRBD1 covers 8 bases. Sequenced sample: PBMCs. In DNA, the CDR3 is TGTGCCAGCACCCTGGACAGGGAAGAGACCCAGTACTTC. Protein product: CASTLDREETQYF.